Below, 12 T cell receptor beta chains from the same sample are listed, as sequenced in a study of cytomegalovirus exposure and HLA in healthy donors. It was with 60 Vbeta and 13 Jbeta primers that the PCR ran. Method: immunoSEQ multiplex PCR; TCRdb's copy keeps in-frame clones and lacks some. This table has under 200,000 clones, approximately 71% appearing once. The specimen sequenced was PBMCs. The receptor source for this set is a woman between 35 and 50 years old in good health and CMV-seropositive.

The chain links TRBV6-1 to TRBJ1-2; weak D call: TRBD1 (6 bases). This CDR3 has 14 residues. With 8 bases removed from V and 6 bases from J, the gap between germline ends came to 19 bases. Germline V CDR1 and CDR2: MNHNS, SASEGT. CDR3: CASGEGGAYDGYTF. The CDR3 DNA follows: TGTGCCAGCGGGGAGGGGGGGGCTTATGATGGCTACACCTTC.

The table lists this clone with a few counts. The V gene is TRBV5-1, the J gene TRBJ2-2; D is unclear. Germline CDR1 is SGHRS and CDR2 is YFSETQ. V lost 4 bases, J lost 6 bases, and 13 bases lay in between. The CDR3 length is 14 residues. The CDR3 DNA reads as TGCGCCAGCAGCCTGAAAGAGCGTGCCGGGGAGCTGTTTTTT. Translating it yields CASSLKERAGELFF.

The chain uses TRBV7-9 and TRBJ2-7, with D perhaps TRBD2 (5 bases). From germline, CDR1 is SEHNR and CDR2 FQNEAQ (reference sequence). V was clipped by 0 bases and J by 1 base, with 7 bases between them. The CDR3 contains 14 residues. The CDR3 protein is CASSLATGSYEQYF. CDR3 sequence (DNA): TGTGCCAGCAGCTTAGCGACGGGATCCTACGAGCAGTACTTC.

This clone appeared a single time. The chain has TRBV28 and TRBJ2-5; 8 nucleotides match TRBD1. The J call may be mistaken, given a closer DNA end match to TRBJ2-7. The CDR3 consists of 15 residues. Germline values: CDR1 MDHEN, CDR2 SYDVKM. CDR3: CASTSRPGGTYEQYF. The DNA for the CDR3 is TGTGCCAGCACCTCCAGGCCAGGGGGCACCTACGAGCAGTACTTC.

This chain connects TRBV7-2 to TRBJ2-5, with TRBD2 identical over 11 bases. The CDR3 has 16 amino acids. V dropped 3 bases and J dropped 4; count of bases not matched to a gene: 7. Germline V gene data show CDR1 as SGHTA and CDR2 as FQGNSA. This chain's CDR3 is CASSFVLAGGSETQYF. The CDR3 DNA follows: TGTGCCAGCAGCTTCGTTTTAGCGGGAGGGTCAGAGACCCAGTACTTC. The variable domain in full, completed from reference TRBV7-2 and TRBJ2-5, reads GAGVSQSPSNKVTEKGKDVELRCDPISGHTALYWYRQSLGQGLEFLIYFQGNSAPDKSGLPSDRFSAERTGGSVSTLTIQRTQQEDSAVYLCASSFVLAGGSETQYFGPGTRLLVL.

This rearrangement joins TRBV29-1 to TRBJ2-1; D remains unclear. Per the germline V gene, CDR1 is SQVTM and CDR2 is ANQGSEA. There are 16 residues in the CDR3. V was pared by 0 bases and J by 0 bases, with 12 bases between. CDR3 protein: CSVEDPLRSSYNEQFF. CDR3 in DNA: TGCAGCGTTGAAGATCCCCTCCGGAGCTCCTACAATGAGCAGTTCTTC.

The sample holds a few counts of this clone. V usage is TRBV6-1 and J usage is TRBJ1-1; perhaps TRBD1 as D (6 bases). Between the trimmed V and J ends, which lost 2 bases and 0 bases, there was a span of 10 bases. This CDR3 region has 15 residues. The V gene's germline CDR1 is MNHNS and CDR2 SASEGT. The CDR3 loop is CASSEQGNMNTEAFF. The CDR3 region has the DNA TGTGCCAGCAGTGAACAGGGGAACATGAACACTGAAGCTTTCTTT.

The chain recombines TRBV9 with TRBJ2-2; a possible D gene is TRBD2 (7 bases). Trimming left V 2 bases short and J 6 bases short, with 14 bases between. The CDR3 contains 15 residues. The V gene's germline CDR1 is SGDLS and CDR2 YYNGEE. In DNA form, the CDR3 reads TGTGCCAGCAGCGTGGAAGCGGGACACTCCGGGGAGCTGTTTTTT. Translation gives CASSVEAGHSGELFF. The variable domain in full, with the rest retrieved from reference TRBV9 and TRBJ2-2, is DSGVTQTPKHLITATGQRVTLRCSPRSGDLSVYWYQQSLDQGLQFLIQYYNGEERAKGNILERFSAQQFPDLHSELNLSSLELGDSALYFCASSVEAGHSGELFFGEGSRLTVL.

This sequence joins TRBV6-1 and TRBJ2-2, with D possibly TRBD2 on 6 matching bases. Germline V gives CDR1 MNHNS, CDR2 SASEGT. The CDR3 has 12 amino acids. The V and J ends lost 8 bases and 6 bases respectively, with 10 bases between them. This CDR3 reads CASGGRSGELFF. In DNA form, the CDR3 reads TGTGCCAGCGGAGGGAGATCCGGGGAGCTGTTTTTT.

The rearrangement uses TRBV23-1 and TRBJ2-3; 9 bases match TRBD1. TRBV23-1 is an ORF, with its function uncertain. The CDR3 sequence is 16 residues long. The ends lost 0 bases at V and 4 bases at J; junction bases unmatched: 5. CDR3 sequence reads: CASSQSRDRVPDTQYF. CDR3 DNA sequence: TGCGCCAGCAGTCAATCGAGGGACAGGGTTCCAGATACGCAGTATTTT.

V gene TRBV19 combines with J gene TRBJ2-1, with D tentatively TRBD1 (5 bases). This CDR3 has 13 amino acids. The V gene's germline CDR1 is LNHDA and CDR2 SQIVND (reference sequence). With 3 bases removed from V and 8 bases from J, the gap between germline ends came to 11 bases. CDR3 bases: TGTGCCAGTAGTATCCTCCCCAGGGATGAGCAGTTCTTC. Translated, it gives CASSILPRDEQFF.

This clone came up a few times. The CDR3: CASSVDSLAGDGNEQFF. The DNA of the CDR3 is TGTGCCAGCAGCGTAGACTCACTAGCGGGAGATGGTAATGAGCAGTTCTTC. The chain recombines TRBV9 with TRBJ2-1, with 11 bases fitting TRBD2. V lost 0 bases, J lost 7 bases, and 9 bases stayed unmatched. CDR1 and CDR2 from the germline V gene are SGDLS and YYNGEE. The CDR3 spans 17 residues.